This T cell receptor (beta chain) came from a study of cytomegalovirus exposure and HLA in healthy donors. Here immunoSEQ multiplex PCR was the method, and the copy in TCRdb shows in-frame clones only, minus some. The profile shows about 200,000 clones, roughly 91% of them singletons. Concerning this clone itself: Its target is not known.

Findings of the study overall: According to a later analysis, TCR clusters from the first cohort tended to co-occur in the roughly 130 validation repertoires. The study labeled roughly 160 TCR beta chains cytomegalovirus-associated.

CDR3 length: 11 residues. Deletions cut 0 bases from V and 14 bases from J, with 10 bases between. Germline CDR1 SNHLY, CDR2 FYNNEI. The source is a woman younger than 30 in good health and CMV-seropositive. The chain joins TRBV2 to TRBJ1-2; D remains unclear. The sequenced sample consisted of PBMCs. CDR3 DNA: TGTGCCAGCAGTGAAGCGCTCGAGGGAACCTTC. The encoded protein is CASSEALEGTF.